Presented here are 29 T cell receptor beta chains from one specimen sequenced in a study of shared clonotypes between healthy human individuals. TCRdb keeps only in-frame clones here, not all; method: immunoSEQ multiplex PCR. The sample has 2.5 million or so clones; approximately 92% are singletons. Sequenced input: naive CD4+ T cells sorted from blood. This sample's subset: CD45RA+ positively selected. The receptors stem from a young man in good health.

CDR3 coding DNA: TGTGCCAGCAGAAAAACGGACAACCATGAGCAGTTCTTC. Its translation is CASRKTDNHEQFF. V usage is TRBV6-6 and J usage is TRBJ2-1; D may be TRBD1 (5 bases). Germline CDR1 and CDR2: MNHNY and SVGAGI (reference sequence). V was shortened by 6 bases and J by 8 bases, with 14 bases between the two germline ends. CDR3 length equals 13 residues.

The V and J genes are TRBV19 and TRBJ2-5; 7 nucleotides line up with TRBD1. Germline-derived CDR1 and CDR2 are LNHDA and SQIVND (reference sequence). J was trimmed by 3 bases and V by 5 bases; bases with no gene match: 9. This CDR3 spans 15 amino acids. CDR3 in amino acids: CASSHAGTAKETQYF. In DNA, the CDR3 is TGTGCCAGTAGTCACGCCGGGACAGCGAAAGAGACCCAGTACTTC.

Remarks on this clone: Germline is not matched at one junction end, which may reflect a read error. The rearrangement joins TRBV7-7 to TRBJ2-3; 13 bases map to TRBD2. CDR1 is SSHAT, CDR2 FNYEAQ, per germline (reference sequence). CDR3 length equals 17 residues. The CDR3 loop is CASSFRLAGGGTDTQYF. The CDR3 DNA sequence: TGTGCTAGCAGCTTTCGACTAGCGGGGGGTGGCACAGATACGCAGTATTTT.

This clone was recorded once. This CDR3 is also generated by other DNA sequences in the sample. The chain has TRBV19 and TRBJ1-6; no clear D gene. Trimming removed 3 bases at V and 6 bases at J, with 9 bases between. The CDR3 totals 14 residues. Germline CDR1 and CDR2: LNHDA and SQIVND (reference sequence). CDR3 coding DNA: TGTGCCAGTAGTATGGTTGGAGGTAATTCACCCCTCCACTTT. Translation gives CASSMVGGNSPLHF.

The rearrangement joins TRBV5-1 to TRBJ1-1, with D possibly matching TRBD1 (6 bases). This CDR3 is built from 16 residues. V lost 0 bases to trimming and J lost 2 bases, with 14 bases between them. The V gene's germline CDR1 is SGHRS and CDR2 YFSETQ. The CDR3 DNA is TGCGCCAGCAGCTTGGGCCCGGGGGCGGAAAACACTGAAGCTTTCTTT. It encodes CASSLGPGAENTEAFF.

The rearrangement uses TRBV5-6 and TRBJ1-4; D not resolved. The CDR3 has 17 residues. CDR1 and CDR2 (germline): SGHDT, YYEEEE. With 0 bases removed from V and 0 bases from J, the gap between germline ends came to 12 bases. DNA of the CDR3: TGTGCCAGCAGCTTGGTTGGCTTAACTGCAACTAATGAAAAACTGTTTTTT. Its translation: CASSLVGLTATNEKLFF.

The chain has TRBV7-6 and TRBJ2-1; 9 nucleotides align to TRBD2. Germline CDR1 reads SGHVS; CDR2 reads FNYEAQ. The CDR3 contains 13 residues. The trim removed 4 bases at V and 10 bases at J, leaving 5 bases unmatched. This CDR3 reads CASSSLAGFEQFF. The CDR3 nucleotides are TGTGCCAGCAGCTCCCTAGCGGGATTCGAGCAGTTCTTC.

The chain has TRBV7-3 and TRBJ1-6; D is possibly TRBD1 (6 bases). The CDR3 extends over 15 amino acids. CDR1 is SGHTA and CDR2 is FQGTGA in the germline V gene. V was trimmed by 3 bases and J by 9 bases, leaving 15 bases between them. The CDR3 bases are TGTGCCAGCAGCTTGGGGGGGGACATAGGTTCACCCCTCCACTTT. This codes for CASSLGGDIGSPLHF.

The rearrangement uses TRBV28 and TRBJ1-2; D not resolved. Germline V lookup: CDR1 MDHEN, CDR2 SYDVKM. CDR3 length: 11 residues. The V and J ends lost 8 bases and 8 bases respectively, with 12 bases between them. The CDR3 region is CASRTQAGYTF. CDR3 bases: TGTGCCAGCCGAACCCAAGCCGGCTACACCTTC.

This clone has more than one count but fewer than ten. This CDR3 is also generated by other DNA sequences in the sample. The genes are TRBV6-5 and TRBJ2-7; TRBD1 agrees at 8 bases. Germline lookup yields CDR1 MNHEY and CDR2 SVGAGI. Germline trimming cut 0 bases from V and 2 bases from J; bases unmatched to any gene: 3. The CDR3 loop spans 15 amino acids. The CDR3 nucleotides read TGTGCCAGCAGTTACTCGGGGACAGGTACCTACGAGCAGTACTTC. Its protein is CASSYSGTGTYEQYF.

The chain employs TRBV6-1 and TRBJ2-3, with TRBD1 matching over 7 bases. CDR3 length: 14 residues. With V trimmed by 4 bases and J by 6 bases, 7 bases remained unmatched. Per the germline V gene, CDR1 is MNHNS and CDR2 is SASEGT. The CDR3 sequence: CASSGGQAMDTQYF. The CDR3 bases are TGTGCCAGCAGTGGAGGACAGGCAATGGATACGCAGTATTTT.

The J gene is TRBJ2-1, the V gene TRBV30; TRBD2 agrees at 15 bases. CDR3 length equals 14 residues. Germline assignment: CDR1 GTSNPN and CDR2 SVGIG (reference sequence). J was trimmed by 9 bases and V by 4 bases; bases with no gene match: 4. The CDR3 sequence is CAWTLGLAGGEQFF. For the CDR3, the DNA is TGTGCCTGGACTTTGGGACTAGCGGGAGGTGAGCAGTTCTTC.

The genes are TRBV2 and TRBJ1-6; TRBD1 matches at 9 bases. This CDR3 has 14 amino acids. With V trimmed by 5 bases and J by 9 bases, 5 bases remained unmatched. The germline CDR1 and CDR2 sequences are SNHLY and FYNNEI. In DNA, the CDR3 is TGTGCCAGCAGTATGGGACAGGGAAGTTCACCCCTCCACTTT. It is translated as CASSMGQGSSPLHF.

In nucleotides, the CDR3 is TGTGCCTGGAGTGTCCGCCAGCGGACAGGGGTCGCCTATGGCTACACCTTC. Its translation is CAWSVRQRTGVAYGYTF. The chain uses TRBV30 and TRBJ1-2, with TRBD1 matching 9 bases. Trimming removed 0 bases from V and 4 bases from J; junction bases left unmatched: 12. Germline V gives CDR1 GTSNPN, CDR2 SVGIG (reference sequence). The CDR3 spans 17 residues. The variable domain in full, with the rest retrieved from reference TRBV30 and TRBJ1-2, is SQTIHQWPATLVQPVGSPLSLECTVEGTSNPNLYWYRQAAGRGLQLLFYSVGIGQISSEVPQNLSASRPQDRQFILSSKKLLLSDSGFYLCAWSVRQRTGVAYGYTFGSGTRLTVV.

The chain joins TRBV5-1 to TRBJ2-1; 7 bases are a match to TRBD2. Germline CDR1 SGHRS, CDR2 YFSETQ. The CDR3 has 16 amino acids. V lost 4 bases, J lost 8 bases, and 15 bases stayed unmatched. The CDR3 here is CASSTRTSISGDEQFF. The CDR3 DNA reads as TGCGCCAGCAGCACACGGACTAGTATCTCAGGTGATGAGCAGTTCTTC.

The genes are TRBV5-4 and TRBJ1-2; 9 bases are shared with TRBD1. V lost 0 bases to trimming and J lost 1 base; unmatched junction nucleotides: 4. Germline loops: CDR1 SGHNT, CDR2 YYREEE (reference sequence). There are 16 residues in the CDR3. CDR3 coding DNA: TGTGCCAGCAGCTTGGCGGGGACAGGGAATAACTATGGCTACACCTTC. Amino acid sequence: CASSLAGTGNNYGYTF.

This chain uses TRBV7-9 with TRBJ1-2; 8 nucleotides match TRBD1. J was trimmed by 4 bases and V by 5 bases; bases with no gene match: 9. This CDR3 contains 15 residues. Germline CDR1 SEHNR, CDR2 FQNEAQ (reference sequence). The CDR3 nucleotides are TGTGCCAGCAGCCCTGCCAGGGGGCGACGCTATGGCTACACCTTC. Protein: CASSPARGRRYGYTF.

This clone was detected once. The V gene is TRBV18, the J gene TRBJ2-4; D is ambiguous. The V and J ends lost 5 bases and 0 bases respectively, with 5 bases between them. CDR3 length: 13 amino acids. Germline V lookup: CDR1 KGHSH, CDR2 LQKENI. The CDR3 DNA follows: TGTGCCAGCTCAAGGGTAGCCAAAAACATTCAGTACTTC. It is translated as CASSRVAKNIQYF.

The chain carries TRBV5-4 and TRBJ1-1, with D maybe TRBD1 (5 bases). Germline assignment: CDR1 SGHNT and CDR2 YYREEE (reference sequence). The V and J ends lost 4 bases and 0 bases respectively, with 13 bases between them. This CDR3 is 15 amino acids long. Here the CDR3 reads CASSMPQDLNTEAFF. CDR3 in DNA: TGTGCCAGCAGCATGCCACAGGACCTGAACACTGAAGCTTTCTTT.

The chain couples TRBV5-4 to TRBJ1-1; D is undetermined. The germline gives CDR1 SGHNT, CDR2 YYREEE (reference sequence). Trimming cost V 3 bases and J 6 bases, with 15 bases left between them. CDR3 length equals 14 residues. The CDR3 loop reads CASSSLEGRPEAFF. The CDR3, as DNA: TGTGCCAGCAGCTCCCTGGAGGGAAGACCTGAAGCTTTCTTT.

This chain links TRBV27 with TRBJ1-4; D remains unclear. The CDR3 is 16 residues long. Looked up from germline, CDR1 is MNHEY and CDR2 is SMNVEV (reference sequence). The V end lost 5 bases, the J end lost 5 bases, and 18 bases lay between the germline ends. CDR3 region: CASSGSPGFSNEKLFF. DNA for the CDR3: TGTGCCAGCAGTGGCTCACCGGGGTTCTCCAATGAAAAACTGTTTTTT.

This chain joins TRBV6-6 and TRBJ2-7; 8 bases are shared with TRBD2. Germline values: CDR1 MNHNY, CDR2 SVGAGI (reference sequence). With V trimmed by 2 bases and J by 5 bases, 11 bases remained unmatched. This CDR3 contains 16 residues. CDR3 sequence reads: CASSYVRTSGNHEQYF. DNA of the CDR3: TGTGCCAGCAGTTACGTGAGAACTAGCGGTAACCACGAGCAGTACTTC.

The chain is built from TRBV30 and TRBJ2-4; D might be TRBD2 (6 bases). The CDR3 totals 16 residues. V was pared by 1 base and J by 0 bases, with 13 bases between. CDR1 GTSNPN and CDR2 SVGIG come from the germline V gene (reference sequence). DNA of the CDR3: TGTGCCTGGAGTGGACGAGAGGGACTAGCCAAAAACATTCAGTACTTC. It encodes CAWSGREGLAKNIQYF.

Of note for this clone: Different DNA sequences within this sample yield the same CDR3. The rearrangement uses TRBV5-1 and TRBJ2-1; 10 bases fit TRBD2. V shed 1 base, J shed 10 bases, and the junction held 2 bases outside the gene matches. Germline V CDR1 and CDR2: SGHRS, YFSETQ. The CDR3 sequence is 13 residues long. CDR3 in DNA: TGCGCCAGCAGCTTGAAGCGGGAGGGCGAGCAGTTCTTC. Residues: CASSLKREGEQFF.

The CDR3 here is CASSLYGTATNYGYTF. In DNA, the CDR3 is TGTGCCAGCAGTTTATATGGGACAGCCACTAACTATGGCTACACCTTC. The chain employs TRBV28 and TRBJ1-2; TRBD1 matches 7 bases. Unmatched junction bases numbered 5, after V lost 1 base and J lost 0 bases. The germline V gene encodes CDR1 MDHEN and CDR2 SYDVKM. This CDR3 comprises 16 residues.

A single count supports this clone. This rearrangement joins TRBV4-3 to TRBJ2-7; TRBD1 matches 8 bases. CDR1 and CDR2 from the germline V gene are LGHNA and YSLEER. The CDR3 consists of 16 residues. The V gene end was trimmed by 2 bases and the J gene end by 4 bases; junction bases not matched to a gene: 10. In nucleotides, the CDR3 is TGCGCCAGCAGCCAAATCCGGACAGGGACAGAATACGAGCAGTACTTC. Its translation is CASSQIRTGTEYEQYF.

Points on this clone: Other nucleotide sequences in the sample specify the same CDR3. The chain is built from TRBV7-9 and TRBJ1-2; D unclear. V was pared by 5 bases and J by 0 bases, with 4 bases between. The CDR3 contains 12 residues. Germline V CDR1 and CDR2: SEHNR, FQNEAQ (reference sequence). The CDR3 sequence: CASSTPNYGYTF. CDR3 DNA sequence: TGTGCCAGCAGCACACCTAACTATGGCTACACCTTC. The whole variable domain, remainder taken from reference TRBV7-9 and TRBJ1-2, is DTGVSQNPRHKITKRGQNVTFRCDPISEHNRLYWYRQTLGQGPEFLTYFQNEAQLEKSRLLSDRFSAERPKGSFSTLEIQRTEQGDSAMYLCASSTPNYGYTFGSGTRLTVV.

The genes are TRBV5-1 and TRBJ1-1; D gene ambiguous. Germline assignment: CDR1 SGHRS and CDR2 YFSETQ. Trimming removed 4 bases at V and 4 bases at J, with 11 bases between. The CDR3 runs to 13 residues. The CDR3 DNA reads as TGCGCCAGCAGCACAAGTGCGGGCACTGAAGCTTTCTTT. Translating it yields CASSTSAGTEAFF.

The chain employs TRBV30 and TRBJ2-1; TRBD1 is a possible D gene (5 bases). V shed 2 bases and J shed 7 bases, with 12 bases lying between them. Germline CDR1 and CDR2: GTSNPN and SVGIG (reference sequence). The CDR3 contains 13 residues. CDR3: CAWSRRVGNEQFF. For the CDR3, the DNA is TGTGCCTGGAGTCGCAGGGTTGGGAATGAGCAGTTCTTC.